This T cell receptor beta chain derives from a study of blood T cell repertoires in COVID-19. Study information: COVID-19 samples from acute and convalescent phases originated in the United States, Italy and Spain. T cells, B-cell-depleted T cells, or PBMCs supplied cDNA or gDNA.

As originally analysed: Reference gene primer amplification gave nucleated cell count estimates. Profiling relied on immunoSEQ multiplex PCR, and the TCRdb table lists in-frame clones only, not all of them. V, J and clone size reflect that table, while D and trimming were determined from the DNA. The sample lists roughly 250,000 clones, roughly four fifths occurring once. Germline CDR1 reads SGHRS; CDR2 reads YFSETQ. The CDR3 has 14 amino acids. The V end was cut by 5 bases, the J end by 1 base, with 12 bases between. This receptor was taken from an elderly woman with acute or convalescent COVID-19. V is TRBV5-1 and J is TRBJ2-5, with D perhaps TRBD1 (6 bases). Sample: peripheral blood. The CDR3: CASSLGASQETQYF. CDR3 DNA sequence: TGCGCCAGCAGTCTGGGGGCTTCCCAAGAGACCCAGTACTTC.